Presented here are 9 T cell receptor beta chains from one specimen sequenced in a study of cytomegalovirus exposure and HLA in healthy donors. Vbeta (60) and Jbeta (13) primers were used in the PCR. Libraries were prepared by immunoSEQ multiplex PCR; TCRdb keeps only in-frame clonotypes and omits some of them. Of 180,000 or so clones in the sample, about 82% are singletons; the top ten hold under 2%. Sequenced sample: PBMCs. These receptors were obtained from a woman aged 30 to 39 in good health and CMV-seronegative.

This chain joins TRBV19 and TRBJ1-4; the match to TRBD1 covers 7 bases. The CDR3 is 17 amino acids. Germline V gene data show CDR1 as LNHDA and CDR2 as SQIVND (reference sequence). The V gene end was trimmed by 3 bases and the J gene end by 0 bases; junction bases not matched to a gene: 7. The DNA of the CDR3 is TGTGCCAGTAGTATCCCACAGGGGACCCCAACTAATGAAAAACTGTTTTTT. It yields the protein CASSIPQGTPTNEKLFF. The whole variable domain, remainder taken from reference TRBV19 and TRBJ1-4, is DGGITQSPKYLFRKEGQNVTLSCEQNLNHDAMYWYRQDPGQGLRLIYYSQIVNDFQKGDIAEGYSVSREKKESFPLTVTSAQKNPTAFYLCASSIPQGTPTNEKLFFGSGTQLSVL.

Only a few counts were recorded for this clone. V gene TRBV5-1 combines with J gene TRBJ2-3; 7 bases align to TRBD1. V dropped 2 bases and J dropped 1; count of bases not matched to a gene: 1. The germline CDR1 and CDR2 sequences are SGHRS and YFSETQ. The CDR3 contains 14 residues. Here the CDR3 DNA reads TGCGCCAGCAGCTTTGGACAGGGCACAGATACGCAGTATTTT. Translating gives CASSFGQGTDTQYF.

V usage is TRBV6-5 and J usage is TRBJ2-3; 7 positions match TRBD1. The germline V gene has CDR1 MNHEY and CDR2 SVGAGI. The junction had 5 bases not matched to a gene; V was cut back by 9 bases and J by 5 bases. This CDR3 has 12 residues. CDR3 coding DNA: TGTGCCAGTAAGGGGGCCGGAGATACGCAGTATTTT. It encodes CASKGAGDTQYF.

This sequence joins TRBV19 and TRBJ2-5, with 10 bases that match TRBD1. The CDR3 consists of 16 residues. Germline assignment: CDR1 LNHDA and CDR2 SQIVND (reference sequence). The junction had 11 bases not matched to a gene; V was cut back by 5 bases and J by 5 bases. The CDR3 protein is CASSPQGGDRGETQYF. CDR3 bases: TGTGCCAGTAGTCCCCAGGGCGGGGACAGGGGTGAGACCCAGTACTTC.

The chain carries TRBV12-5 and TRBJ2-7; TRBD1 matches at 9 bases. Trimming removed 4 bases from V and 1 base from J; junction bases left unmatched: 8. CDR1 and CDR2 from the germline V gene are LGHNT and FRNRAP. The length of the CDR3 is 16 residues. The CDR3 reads CASGSGGTGSSYEQYF. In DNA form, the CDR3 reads TGTGCTAGTGGTTCCGGAGGGACAGGGTCTTCCTACGAGCAGTACTTC.

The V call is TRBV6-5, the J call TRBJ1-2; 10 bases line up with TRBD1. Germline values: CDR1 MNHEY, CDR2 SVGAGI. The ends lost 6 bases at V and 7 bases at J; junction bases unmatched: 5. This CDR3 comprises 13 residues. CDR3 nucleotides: TGTGCCAGCAGAGAGACAGGGGGCAGTGGCTACACCTTC. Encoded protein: CASRETGGSGYTF.

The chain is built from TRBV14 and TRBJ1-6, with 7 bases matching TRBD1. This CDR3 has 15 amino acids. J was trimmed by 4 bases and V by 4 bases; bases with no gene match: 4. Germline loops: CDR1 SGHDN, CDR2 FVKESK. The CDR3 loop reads CASSPLTGYNSPLHF. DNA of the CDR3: TGTGCCAGCAGCCCATTGACAGGGTATAATTCACCCCTCCACTTT.

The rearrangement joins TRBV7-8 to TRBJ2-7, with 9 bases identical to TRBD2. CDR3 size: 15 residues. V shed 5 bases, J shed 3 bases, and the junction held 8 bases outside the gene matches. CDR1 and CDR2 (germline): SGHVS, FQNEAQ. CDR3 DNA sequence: TGTGCCAGCAGCCCGTTAGCGGGGGCCTACTACGAGCAGTACTTC. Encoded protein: CASSPLAGAYYEQYF.

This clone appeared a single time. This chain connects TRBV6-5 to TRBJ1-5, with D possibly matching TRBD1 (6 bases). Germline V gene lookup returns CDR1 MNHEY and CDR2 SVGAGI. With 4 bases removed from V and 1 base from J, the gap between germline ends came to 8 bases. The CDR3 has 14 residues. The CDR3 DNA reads TGTGCCAGCAGTTTAGGGGGAAGCAATCAGCCCCAGCATTTT. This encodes CASSLGGSNQPQHF.